This is a list of T cell receptor beta chains from one sample in a study of a mutant IDH1 vaccine in newly diagnosed glioma. These TCRs are of unknown antigen specificity. Assay: immunoSEQ multiplex PCR; the TCRdb copy retains only in-frame clones and omits some. The table lists fewer than 40,000 clones, around nine tenths of them singletons. The sequences come from PBMCs, collected from a glioma patient whose treatment included an IDH1 peptide vaccine. Receptor source: a woman in her thirties or forties with glioma. Each CDR3 is given with its conserved first and last residue. D genes are given only for firm matches. A clone size is listed for some rows: how often the clone was seen (once, few, many), or a class if it is expanded.

d_call	j_call	clone_size	v_call	cdr3_aa	cdr3_nt
NA	TRBJ2-7	NA	TRBV13	CASSRDSYEQYF	TGTGCCAGCAGCCGTGACAGCTACGAGCAGTACTTC
NA	TRBJ1-1	NA	TRBV19	CASSRGVGSTEAFF	TGTGCCAGTAGTCGGGGGGTTGGGAGCACTGAAGCTTTCTTT
NA	TRBJ1-4	NA	TRBV4-1	CASSQDRVLVTNEKLFF	TGCGCCAGCAGCCAAGATAGGGTCTTGGTTACTAATGAAAAACTGTTTTTT
NA	TRBJ1-2	NA	TRBV5-4	CASSLGGVGSNYGYTF	TGTGCCAGCAGCTTGGGTGGGGTTGGGTCTAACTATGGCTACACCTTC
TRBD2	TRBJ2-3	NA	TRBV4-3	CASSQDQGTSSQYF	TGCGCCAGCAGCCAAGATCAGGGGACTAGCTCGCAGTATTTT
TRBD1	TRBJ1-2	NA	TRBV5-4	CASSSGQGRYYGYTF	TGTGCCAGCAGCTCGGGACAGGGGAGGTACTATGGCTACACCTTC
TRBD2	TRBJ2-3	NA	TRBV18	CASSPLAGGLEDTQYF	TGTGCCAGCTCACCACTAGCGGGAGGGCTGGAAGATACGCAGTATTTT
NA	TRBJ1-2	NA	TRBV2	CASTRGPGERDYGYTF	TGTGCCAGCACCCGGGGTCCAGGCGAGAGGGACTATGGCTACACCTTC
TRBD1	TRBJ1-1	NA	TRBV2	CASSAPQGGNTEAFF	TGTGCCAGCAGTGCGCCCCAGGGGGGGAACACTGAAGCTTTCTTT
NA	TRBJ1-5	NA	TRBV15	CATRGRGQEPQHF	TGTGCCACCAGAGGGAGGGGCCAGGAGCCCCAGCATTTT
NA	TRBJ2-7	NA	TRBV6-6	CASRQTGYSSYEQYF	TGTGCCAGCAGACAGACAGGTTACAGCTCCTACGAGCAGTACTTC
TRBD1	TRBJ2-7	once	TRBV19	CASSPRTGSYEQYF	TGTGCCAGTAGTCCACGGACAGGCTCCTACGAGCAGTACTTC
NA	TRBJ2-5	once	TRBV6-1	CASSEAGRTQYF	TGTGCCAGCAGTGAAGCGGGGAGGACCCAGTACTTC
NA	TRBJ2-3	NA	TRBV19	CASSSHPRQGGPDTQYF	TGTGCCAGTAGTTCCCACCCCCGGCAGGGGGGCCCAGATACGCAGTATTTT
NA	TRBJ2-5	NA	TRBV2	CASSGVGRSQETQYF	TGTGCCAGCAGTGGAGTTGGCAGGAGCCAAGAGACCCAGTACTTC
NA	TRBJ1-1	few	TRBV7-9	CASSSQGYTEAFF	TGTGCCAGCAGCTCACAGGGATACACTGAAGCTTTCTTT
TRBD1	TRBJ1-6	large	TRBV7-2	CASSLGQGLNSPLHF	TGTGCCAGCAGCTTGGGACAGGGTCTCAATTCACCCCTCCACTTT
NA	TRBJ2-2	NA	TRBV5-1	CASSTGRAGELFF	TGCGCCAGCTCAACAGGGCGGGCCGGGGAGCTGTTTTTT
TRBD1	TRBJ1-1	NA	TRBV7-9	CASSPPGQGASTEAFF	TGTGCCAGCAGTCCACCGGGACAGGGGGCTTCCACTGAAGCTTTCTTT
TRBD1	TRBJ2-7	NA	TRBV15	CATSRPTGGNEQYF	TGTGCCACCAGCAGACCGACAGGGGGCAACGAGCAGTACTTC
NA	TRBJ1-5	NA	TRBV2	CASSEEWGLQEQPQHF	TGTGCCAGCAGTGAAGAGTGGGGTCTTCAGGAACAGCCCCAGCATTTT
NA	TRBJ2-7	NA	TRBV20-1	CSAPAGSEQYF	TGCAGTGCCCCGGCGGGAAGCGAGCAGTACTTC
NA	TRBJ2-4	NA	TRBV6-5	CASRTPGADIQYF	TGTGCCAGCAGGACCCCCGGGGCGGACATTCAGTACTTC
NA	TRBJ2-3	NA	TRBV28	CASSSRQGGTDTQYF	TGTGCCAGCAGCTCCCGCCAGGGCGGGACAGATACGCAGTATTTT
NA	TRBJ1-2	NA	TRBV5-4	CASSLEGSGGYTF	TGTGCCAGCAGCTTGGAGGGCTCGGGTGGCTACACCTTC
NA	TRBJ1-1	NA	TRBV4-2	CASSQEFVDTEAFF	TGTGCCAGCAGCCAAGAGTTCGTGGACACTGAAGCTTTCTTT
NA	TRBJ1-2	NA	TRBV6-5	CASSALTGSYGYTF	TGTGCCAGCAGTGCCCTGACGGGGAGCTATGGCTACACCTTC
NA	TRBJ2-5	NA	TRBV9	CASSPTLGGGQKTQYF	TGTGCCAGCAGCCCTACTCTTGGCGGGGGCCAGAAGACCCAGTACTTC
TRBD1	TRBJ2-3	few	TRBV11-2	CASSLGTGGDTQYF	TGTGCCAGCAGCTTAGGGACAGGGGGAGATACGCAGTATTTT
TRBD1	TRBJ2-3	NA	TRBV2	CASSDGTGTDTQYF	TGTGCCAGCAGTGATGGGACAGGCACAGATACGCAGTATTTT
NA	TRBJ2-7	NA	TRBV4-1	CASSQTGGFSYEQYF	TGCGCCAGCAGCCAGACAGGAGGTTTTTCCTACGAGCAGTACTTC
TRBD2	TRBJ2-7	NA	TRBV5-6	CASSLFPLAGRQYEQYF	TGTGCCAGCAGCTTGTTCCCCTTAGCGGGGAGGCAGTATGAGCAGTACTTC
NA	TRBJ2-5	NA	TRBV29-1	CSIEGQKGRAQYF	TGCAGCATCGAAGGACAGAAGGGAAGGGCCCAGTACTTC
NA	TRBJ1-5	NA	TRBV25-1	CASSDNGGEQPQHF	TGTGCCAGCAGTGATAACGGGGGGGAACAGCCCCAGCATTTT
TRBD1	TRBJ2-1	NA	TRBV29-1	CSATTGGIEQFF	TGCAGCGCTACGACAGGGGGTATTGAGCAGTTCTTC
TRBD2	TRBJ2-7	NA	TRBV27	CASSHGRTSVPYEQYF	TGTGCCAGCAGCCACGGGCGGACTAGCGTCCCCTACGAGCAGTACTTC
NA	TRBJ2-2	NA	TRBV5-4	CASTPDGGGTGELFF	TGTGCCAGCACCCCGGATGGGGGAGGCACCGGGGAGCTGTTTTTT
NA	TRBJ1-3	NA	TRBV6-5	CASSYSWDHSGNTIYF	TGTGCCAGCAGTTACTCGTGGGACCACTCTGGAAACACCATATATTTT
NA	TRBJ1-2	NA	TRBV9	CASSSDRNYGYTF	TGTGCCAGCAGCTCGGATAGGAACTATGGCTACACCTTC
NA	TRBJ1-1	NA	TRBV5-1	CASSPIPGAFAEAFF	TGCGCCAGCAGCCCCATTCCGGGGGCGTTCGCTGAAGCTTTCTTT
TRBD1	TRBJ1-2	NA	TRBV29-1	CSARQGGPGYTF	TGCAGCGCGAGACAGGGGGGCCCTGGCTACACCTTC